Listed here is a single TCR beta chain. The data were obtained in a study of cytomegalovirus exposure and HLA in healthy donors. PCR involved 60 Vbeta and 13 Jbeta primers. TCRdb's copy holds only in-frame clones and misses some; the assay was immunoSEQ multiplex PCR. The sample has 150,000 to 200,000 clones, about 80% seen once. This TCR was sampled from a man aged 25-40 years in good health and CMV-seronegative. The sample taken for sequencing was PBMCs.

This CDR3 is CASSLDSYGYTF. CDR3 sequence (DNA): TGTGCCAGCAGCTTAGACAGTTATGGCTACACCTTC. The genes are TRBV7-2 and TRBJ1-2; no reliable D call. The CDR3 consists of 12 residues. The germline V gene encodes CDR1 SGHTA and CDR2 FQGNSA. Trimming left V 1 base short and J 5 bases short, with 5 bases between.